What follows describes a single T cell receptor beta chain. Its specificity is unknown. The data are from a study of CD8 T cells in ankylosing spondylitis. Study-level points and caveats: Disease-linked clones were found to be CD8+ and relatively rare in peripheral blood. In the blood and synovial fluid of reactive arthritis, some motif variants had been previously reported. A motif in TCR beta, a set of roughly eight highly homologous variants, appeared characteristic of ankylosing spondylitis blood.

5'-RACE, quantitative and with molecular barcodes, yielded the TCR beta libraries. One entry per CDR3 protein results from TCRdb running MiXCR on the 5' RACE reads. The sample consists of around 130,000 distinct CDR3 sequences, 15% to 20% of them appearing once. The CDR3 extends over 13 amino acids. The junction had 3 bases not matched to a gene; V was cut back by 6 bases and J by 4 bases. The germline gives CDR1 MDHEN, CDR2 SYDVKM. The sample consisted of blood, either unsorted or a sorted T cell fraction (not recorded which). The clonotype comes from a male donor with ankylosing spondylitis. V is TRBV28 and J is TRBJ2-7; 10 nucleotides align to TRBD1. The CDR3 loop is CASRPDRGYEQYF. In DNA, the CDR3 is TGTGCCAGCAGACCGGACAGGGGGTACGAGCAGTACTTC. Full variable domain (missing parts from reference TRBV28 and TRBJ2-7): DVKVTQSSRYLVKRTGEKVFLECVQDMDHENMFWYRQDPGLGLRLIYFSYDVKMKEKGDIPEGYSVSREKKERFSLILESASTNQTSMYLCASRPDRGYEQYFGPGTRLTVT.